The clone carrying this TCR beta chain was seen ten or more times. Germline V lookup: CDR1 DFQATT, CDR2 SNEGSKA (reference sequence). The CDR3 loop spans 13 amino acids. J lost 5 bases, V lost 4 bases, and 6 bases had no gene match. After constant-region reverse-primer amplification, full-length variable regions underwent semi-nested PCR with Nested Universal Primer A. TCRdb passed the 5' RACE reads through MiXCR, listing each CDR3 protein once. The sample lists about 54,000 distinct CDR3 sequences, over 15% occurring once. Sequencing was carried out using naive CD4+ T cells sorted from blood. As to subset: naive CD4+ T cells, CD4+CD45RA+CD25-. The chain has TRBV20-1 and TRBJ2-7; 9 bases are shared with TRBD1. The receptor was derived from a female donor with breast cancer. CDR3 sequence: CSAMGQGGHEQYF. CDR3 coding DNA: TGCAGTGCTATGGGACAGGGAGGCCACGAGCAGTACTTC.